One T cell receptor beta chain is described in this entry. This sample was included in a study of blood T cell repertoires in COVID-19. Overall study context: Sites in the United States, Italy and Spain provided acute and convalescent COVID-19 samples. Sources were T cells, B-cell-depleted T cells, or PBMCs; the material itself was cDNA or gDNA.

This CDR3 region has 16 residues. CDR1 and CDR2 (germline): MDHEN, SYDVKM. Trimming removed 3 bases from V and 5 bases from J, with 16 bases in between. Per the study methods: By means of reference gene primer amplification, nucleated cell counts were estimated. Profiled with immunoSEQ multiplex PCR; TCRdb holds only in-frame clones, not every one. V, J and clone size derive from that table, while D and trimming were established from the DNA sequence. The repertoire holds 120,000 to 150,000 clones, with about 80% as singletons. Sequenced: peripheral blood. This clonotype was obtained from a human donor in a cohort sampled during active COVID-19. The chain couples TRBV28 to TRBJ1-4, with D perhaps matching TRBD1 (5 bases). The CDR3 nucleotides read TGTGCCAGCAGTTTCCGGGGGGGGGTGCTAAATGAAAAACTGTTTTTT. The encoded protein is CASSFRGGVLNEKLFF.